This TCR beta chain is from a study of T cell changes during pregnancy in multiple sclerosis. The assay was immunoSEQ multiplex PCR, and TCRdb's table has in-frame clones only and misses some. This sample carries under 6,000 clones, more than 65% of them seen once, and the ten largest clones take about 15%. A note on this clone: This sample includes further DNA sequences coding for the same CDR3.

The V end lost 3 bases, the J end lost 7 bases, and 16 bases lay between the germline ends. The CDR3 has 15 residues. Germline V gives CDR1 MGHRA, CDR2 YSYEKL. Sequences were derived from CD8+ T cells from peripheral blood mononuclear cells, sampled in the second trimester of pregnancy. This TCR was recovered from a female donor in good health, enrolled as a control in a pregnancy study. V is TRBV4-1 and J is TRBJ1-5; maybe TRBD1 (6 bases). CDR3 nucleotide sequence: TGCGCCAGCAGCCATGGCCGGACAGTCGGCCAGCCCCAGCATTTT. Translating gives CASSHGRTVGQPQHF.